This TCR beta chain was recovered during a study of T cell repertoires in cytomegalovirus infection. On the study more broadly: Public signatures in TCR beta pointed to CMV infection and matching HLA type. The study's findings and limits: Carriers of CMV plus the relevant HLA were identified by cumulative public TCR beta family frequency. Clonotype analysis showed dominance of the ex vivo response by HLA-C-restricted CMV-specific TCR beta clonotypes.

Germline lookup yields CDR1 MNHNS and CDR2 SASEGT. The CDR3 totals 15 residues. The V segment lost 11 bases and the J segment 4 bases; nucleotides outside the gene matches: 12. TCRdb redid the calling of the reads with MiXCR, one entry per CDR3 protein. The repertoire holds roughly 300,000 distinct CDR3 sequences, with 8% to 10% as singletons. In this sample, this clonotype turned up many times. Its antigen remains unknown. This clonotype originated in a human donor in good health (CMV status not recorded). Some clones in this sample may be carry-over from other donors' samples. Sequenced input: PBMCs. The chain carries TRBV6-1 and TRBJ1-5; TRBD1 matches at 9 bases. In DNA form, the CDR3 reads TGTGCCGCCGCCCAGGGACAGGGACTGAATCAGCCCCAGCATTTT. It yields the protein CAAAQGQGLNQPQHF.